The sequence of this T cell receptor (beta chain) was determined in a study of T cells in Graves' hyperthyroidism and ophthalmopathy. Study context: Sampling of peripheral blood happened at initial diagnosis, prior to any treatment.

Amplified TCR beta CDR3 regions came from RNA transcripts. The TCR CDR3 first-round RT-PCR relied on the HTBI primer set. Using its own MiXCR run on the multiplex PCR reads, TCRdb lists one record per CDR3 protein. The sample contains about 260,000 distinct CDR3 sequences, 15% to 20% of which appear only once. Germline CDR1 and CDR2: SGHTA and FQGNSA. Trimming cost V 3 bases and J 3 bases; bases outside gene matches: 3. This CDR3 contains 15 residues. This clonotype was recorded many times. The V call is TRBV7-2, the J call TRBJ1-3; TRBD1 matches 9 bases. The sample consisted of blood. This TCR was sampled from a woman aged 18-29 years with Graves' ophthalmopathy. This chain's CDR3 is CASSLTGGIGNTIYF. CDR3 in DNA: TGTGCCAGCAGCTTGACAGGGGGAATTGGAAACACCATATATTTT.